This TCR beta chain comes out of a study of blood T cell repertoires in COVID-19. The germline CDR1 and CDR2 sequences are SGHKS and YYEKEE (reference sequence). This CDR3 is 14 amino acids long. J was trimmed by 6 bases and V by 4 bases; bases with no gene match: 3. Generated by immunoSEQ multiplex PCR, the TCRdb table keeps only in-frame clones and is missing some. Here the sample spans 150,000 to 200,000 clones, roughly 82% being singletons. The clonotype originates from a woman aged 35 to 49 with COVID-19, enrolled during active disease. Material for sequencing was peripheral blood. V and J are TRBV5-5 and TRBJ1-5, with TRBD1 matching over 11 bases. This CDR3 is CASSTGTGGQPQHF. The DNA of the CDR3 is TGTGCCAGCAGCACCGGGACAGGGGGTCAGCCCCAGCATTTT.